Listed below are T cell receptor beta chains from one sample, sequenced in a study of blood T cell repertoires in COVID-19. Produced via immunoSEQ multiplex PCR; TCRdb's table is partial and in-frame only. The sample lists 220,000 or so clones, more than 80% occurring once. Source material: PBMCs or T cells enriched from blood (not recorded which). All receptors derive from a woman aged 18 to 35 in a cohort exposed to, infected with or recovered from COVID-19 (not recorded which). Each CDR3 is given with its conserved first and last residue. A D gene is named only where the DNA matches it firmly. Part of the rows lack a size; the others show once, few, many or a class for expanded clones.

j_call clone_size v_call d_call cdr3_length cdr3_aa cdr3_nt
TRBJ2-1 . TRBV9 . 15 CASSGGLSFYNEQFF TGTGCCAGCAGCGGGGGACTTTCCTTTTACAATGAGCAGTTCTTC
TRBJ2-1 . TRBV19 . 14 CASRAVEGLNEQFF TGTGCCAGTAGGGCCGTGGAGGGTCTCAATGAGCAGTTCTTC
TRBJ1-3 . TRBV2 . 14 CASSDAGPGNTIYF TGTGCCAGCAGTGACGCAGGCCCCGGAAACACCATATATTTT
TRBJ1-2 . TRBV5-1 . 14 CASSEQGGSYGYTF TGCGCCAGCAGTGAACAGGGTGGTAGCTATGGCTACACCTTC
TRBJ2-7 once TRBV27 TRBD1 15 CASRSGTGVVYEQYF TGTGCCAGCAGATCCGGGACAGGGGTTGTTTACGAGCAGTACTTC
TRBJ1-1 . TRBV2 TRBD1 15 CASYGRTGWNTEAFF TGTGCCAGTTACGGGCGGACAGGGTGGAACACTGAAGCTTTCTTT
TRBJ2-3 . TRBV7-9 . 14 CASSLASSTDTQYF TGTGCCAGCAGCTTAGCCAGTAGCACAGATACGCAGTATTTT
TRBJ1-5 . TRBV5-1 . 12 CASSLDGRTWYF TGCGCCAGCAGCTTGGATGGCCGAACCTGGTATTTT
TRBJ2-1 . TRBV7-3 TRBD1 13 CASGQVVGNEQFF TGTGCCAGCGGACAGGTGGTTGGTAATGAGCAGTTCTTC
TRBJ1-2 . TRBV19 TRBD1 12 CAGTTGNYGYTF TGTGCCGGAACGACAGGGAACTATGGCTACACCTTC
TRBJ2-1 . TRBV7-9 TRBD2 15 CASSSGPGGYNEQFF TGTGCCAGCAGCTCTGGACCGGGGGGATACAATGAGCAGTTCTTC
TRBJ1-2 . TRBV4-1 TRBD1 17 CASSTEWTGHSSYGYTF TGCGCCAGCAGCACGGAGTGGACAGGGCATTCCTCTTATGGCTACACCTTC
TRBJ1-5 . TRBV2 . 14 CASLPGGAGQPQHF TGTGCCAGCCTACCGGGGGGGGCGGGTCAGCCCCAGCATTTT
TRBJ1-5 . TRBV24-1 . 14 CATSDFSEHQPQHF TGTGCCACCAGTGATTTCTCCGAGCATCAGCCCCAGCATTTT
TRBJ2-3 . TRBV29-1 TRBD2 13 CSVDREGTDTQYF TGCAGCGTTGATCGGGAGGGTACAGATACGCAGTATTTT
TRBJ1-3 . TRBV5-5 . 16 CASSLAGDNSGNTIYF TGTGCCAGCAGCTTGGCAGGGGATAACTCTGGAAACACCATATATTTT
TRBJ2-3 . TRBV7-9 TRBD2 18 CASSPVGGLAGSTDTQYF TGTGCCAGCAGTCCAGTCGGCGGACTAGCGGGGAGCACAGATACGCAGTATTTT
TRBJ1-5 once TRBV6-5 TRBD1 14 CASSLTGGVQPQHF TGTGCCAGCAGTCTAACAGGGGGAGTCCAGCCCCAGCATTTT
TRBJ2-1 . TRBV24-1 TRBD2 17 CATSDPTSGSAAGEQFF TGTGCCACCAGTGATCCGACTAGCGGGAGCGCGGCCGGTGAGCAGTTCTTC
TRBJ2-7 . TRBV3-1/TRBV3-2 TRBD1 16 CASSQDLRQGPYEQYF TGTGCCAGCAGCCAAGATCTGAGACAGGGTCCCTACGAGCAGTACTTC
TRBJ2-5 . TRBV5-4 . 13 CASREGTEETQYF TGTGCCAGCAGGGAGGGGACAGAAGAGACCCAGTACTTC
TRBJ2-2 . TRBV9 . 14 CASSVGRDTGELFF TGTGCCAGCAGCGTAGGTCGAGACACCGGGGAGCTGTTTTTT
TRBJ1-1 . TRBV7-6 . 13 CASSFGEITEAFF TGTGCCAGCAGTTTCGGGGAGATCACTGAAGCTTTCTTT
TRBJ1-5 . TRBV24-1 . 13 CATSRDSNQPQHF TGTGCCACCAGCAGGGATAGCAATCAGCCCCAGCATTTT
TRBJ2-1 . TRBV18 TRBD2 16 CASSPLGLAGGTEQFF TGTGCCAGCTCACCATTGGGGCTAGCGGGAGGAACTGAGCAGTTCTTC
TRBJ2-7 . TRBV3-1/TRBV3-2 TRBD2 14 CASTSGGLPYEQYF TGTGCCAGCACCTCGGGAGGTCTCCCCTACGAGCAGTACTTC
TRBJ1-5 . TRBV19 TRBD1 19 CASSIDREQGAVPDQPQHF TGTGCCAGTAGTATAGATCGGGAACAGGGGGCAGTACCCGATCAGCCCCAGCATTTT
TRBJ2-7 . TRBV2 TRBD1 17 CATKTGHRGTYTYEQYF TGTGCCACCAAGACAGGGCATAGGGGCACCTACACCTACGAGCAGTACTTC
TRBJ2-1 . TRBV5-4 TRBD1 16 CASSRLTGSNVNEQFF TGTGCCAGCAGCCGATTGACAGGGAGTAATGTCAATGAGCAGTTCTTC
TRBJ1-2 . TRBV11-3 TRBD1 17 CASSLDRGQDSNYGYTF TGTGCCAGCAGCTTAGACCGGGGACAGGACTCTAACTATGGCTACACCTTC
TRBJ2-3 . TRBV27 . 16 CASSPPPDFLTDTQYF TGTGCCAGCAGTCCGCCCCCGGACTTTCTCACAGATACGCAGTATTTT
TRBJ2-1 . TRBV7-8 . 13 CASSLDRYNEQFF TGTGCCAGCAGCTTGGACAGATACAATGAGCAGTTCTTC
TRBJ1-6 . TRBV2 . 15 CASRGTDIDNSPLHF TGTGCCAGCAGGGGGACTGACATAGATAATTCACCCCTCCACTTT